The sequence of this T cell receptor (beta chain) was determined in a study of blood T cell repertoires in COVID-19. Only in-frame clones appear in the TCRdb table, and some are missing; sequencing was by immunoSEQ multiplex PCR. The sample holds 100,000 to 150,000 clones, roughly three quarters seen once. V shed 7 bases and J shed 0 bases, with 10 bases lying between them. Germline values: CDR1 MNHEY, CDR2 SMNVEV (reference sequence). This CDR3 spans 14 amino acids. The gene calls are TRBV27 and TRBJ2-1, with D perhaps matching TRBD2 (5 bases). Source material: peripheral blood. This TCR was sampled from a man in his forties or fifties with active or convalescent COVID-19. CDR3 sequence reads: CASKQRSSYNEQFF. The CDR3, as DNA: TGTGCCAGCAAGCAGCGGAGCTCCTACAATGAGCAGTTCTTC.